Below, 6 T cell receptor beta chains from the same sample are listed, as sequenced in a study of CD8 T cells in Susac syndrome. RNA was extracted with the RNeasy kit, and a quantity of roughly 0.45 to 1 ug was reverse transcribed using random hexamers. TCRdb processed the immunoSEQ multiplex PCR reads anew with MiXCR; each CDR3 protein has one entry. Here the sample spans fewer than 35,000 distinct CDR3 sequences, roughly 92% being singletons. Sequencing was carried out using CD8+ T cells from PBMCs. The receptors were sampled from a human donor in good health.

This sequence joins TRBV7-2 and TRBJ1-6; the match to TRBD1 covers 8 bases. Trimming at V came to 5 bases and at J to 9 bases, leaving 9 bases not matched to a gene. The CDR3 spans 15 residues. Germline CDR1 reads SGHTA; CDR2 reads FQGNSA. CDR3 protein: CASSIRQGSSSPLHF. DNA for the CDR3: TGTGCCAGCAGCATAAGACAGGGGAGTAGTTCACCCCTCCACTTT.

The chain has TRBV13 and TRBJ2-5, with a weak D call TRBD1 (6 bases). The CDR3 is made up of 13 amino acids. Trimming cost V 6 bases and J 5 bases, with 13 bases left between them. CDR1 PRHDT and CDR2 FYEKMQ come from the germline V gene (reference sequence). The CDR3 protein is CASRARGSETQYF. The CDR3, as DNA: TGTGCCAGCAGGGCCAGGGGATCGGAGACCCAGTACTTC.

CDR3 sequence: CASSLARGRGGELFF. The DNA for the CDR3 is TGTGCCAGCAGCTTAGCCAGGGGGAGAGGTGGGGAGCTGTTTTTT. This chain links TRBV7-8 with TRBJ2-2, with TRBD1 identical over 7 bases. This CDR3 spans 15 amino acids. V dropped 0 bases and J dropped 8; count of bases not matched to a gene: 6. Looked up from germline, CDR1 is SGHVS and CDR2 is FQNEAQ.

CDR3 nucleotide sequence: TGCAGCGTCAGCGGGGGGGCGACGAAGACCCAGTACTTC. It specifies CSVSGGATKTQYF. The chain couples TRBV29-1 to TRBJ2-5; 10 nucleotides line up with TRBD2. Germline-derived CDR1 and CDR2 are SQVTM and ANQGSEA. The CDR3 is made up of 13 amino acids. Trimming at V came to 6 bases and at J to 6 bases, leaving 7 bases not matched to a gene.

V and J are TRBV10-3 and TRBJ2-7, with 9 positions matching TRBD2. The V gene end was trimmed by 8 bases and the J gene end by 4 bases; junction bases not matched to a gene: 6. The CDR3 loop spans 13 amino acids. From germline, CDR1 is ENHRY and CDR2 SYGVKD. The CDR3 loop reads CAIGAGGYYEQYF. Here the CDR3 DNA reads TGTGCCATCGGAGCGGGGGGATATTACGAGCAGTACTTC.

The rearrangement uses TRBV14 and TRBJ1-2; D might be TRBD1 (6 bases). The CDR3 sequence is 15 residues long. V was trimmed by 0 bases and J by 2 bases, leaving 10 bases between them. Germline assignment: CDR1 SGHDN and CDR2 FVKESK. The CDR3 is CASSQEGGQNYGYTF. CDR3 nucleotide sequence: TGTGCCAGCAGCCAAGAGGGTGGACAGAACTATGGCTACACCTTC.